This T cell receptor beta chain stems from a study of post-analysis software for immune sequencing data. Study in general: Relapsing-remitting, secondary progressive and progressive-relapsing forms of multiple sclerosis all featured among disease courses. Study-level findings and limits: Those with multiple sclerosis, the patient group, showed significantly lower normalized Chao1 diversity than controls. Strong co-clustering by F measure was seen for same-batch samples.

Built from TCR beta cDNA, the libraries had unique molecular identifiers in them. Each batch of about 1 to 11 million T cells produced roughly 0.5 million cDNA molecules. TCRdb processed the PCR reads anew with MiXCR; each CDR3 protein has one entry. The sample records a few hundred thousand distinct CDR3 sequences, 39% being singletons. A few counts support this clonotype. The antigen remains unidentified. The TCR originated in a girl aged 2-10 years with multiple sclerosis. Specimen: blood.

CDR3 residues: CASSFRTSGSWVQETQYF. In DNA form, the CDR3 reads TGTGCCAGCAGTTTTCGGACTAGCGGGAGTTGGGTACAAGAGACCCAGTACTTC. The chain joins TRBV12-3 or TRBV12-4 to TRBJ2-5, with TRBD2 identical over 13 bases. This CDR3 spans 18 amino acids. Losses at the gene ends were 3 bases for V and 2 bases for J; bases not matched to a gene: 9.